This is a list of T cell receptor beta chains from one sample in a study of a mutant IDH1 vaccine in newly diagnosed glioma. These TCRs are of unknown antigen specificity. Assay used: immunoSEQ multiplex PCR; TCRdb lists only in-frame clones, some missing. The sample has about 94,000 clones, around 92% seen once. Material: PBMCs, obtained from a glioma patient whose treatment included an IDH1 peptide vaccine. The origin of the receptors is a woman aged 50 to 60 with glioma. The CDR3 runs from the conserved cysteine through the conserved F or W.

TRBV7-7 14 CASSLDRTGGELFF
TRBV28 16 CASSPYGTGKQETQYF
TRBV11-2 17 CASSLGLAGVGGETQYF
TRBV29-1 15 CSVYKREFVGYEQFF
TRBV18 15 CASSPPLAGGYEQFF
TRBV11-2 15 CASSFGTAAANEQFF
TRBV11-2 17 CASSLGVATGGADTQYF
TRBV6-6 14 CASSYWASTGELFF
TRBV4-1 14 CASSQDTSNYGYTF
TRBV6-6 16 CASSYTRIAPYNEQFF